Listed below are T cell receptor beta chains from one sample, sequenced in a study of shared clonotypes between healthy human individuals. Using immunoSEQ multiplex PCR, the repertoire was profiled, and TCRdb retains in-frame clones only, with some absent. Among some 900,000 clones listed, roughly 72% were seen once. The specimen sequenced was memory CD4+ T cells sorted from blood. These receptors were collected from a man younger than 30 in good health. Each CDR3 is given with its conserved first and last residue. Fields, in order: CDR3 protein, CDR3 DNA, J gene, D gene, clone size, V gene. D genes are given only for firm matches. Not every row has a clone size; where given, it reads once, few, many or a size class.

CDR3: CASSLVPGSSETQYF
DNA: TGTGCCAGCAGCTTAGTTCCAGGGAGTTCGGAGACCCAGTACTTC
J: TRBJ2-5
D: .
size: .
V: TRBV11-2

CDR3: CASSLSRGGNPNYGYTF
DNA: TGTGCCAGCAGTTTATCTCGGGGGGGAAACCCTAACTATGGCTACACCTTC
J: TRBJ1-2
D: .
size: .
V: TRBV28

CDR3: CAINSGGEKETQYF
DNA: TGTGCCATCAATAGCGGGGGGGAGAAAGAGACCCAGTACTTC
J: TRBJ2-5
D: TRBD2
size: .
V: TRBV10-3

CDR3: CASSSTGVGETQYF
DNA: TGTGCCAGCAGCTCGACAGGGGTCGGGGAGACCCAGTACTTC
J: TRBJ2-5
D: TRBD1
size: once
V: TRBV11-2

CDR3: CASRTDDYNEQFF
DNA: TGCGCCAGCAGAACGGACGACTACAATGAGCAGTTCTTC
J: TRBJ2-1
D: .
size: .
V: TRBV5-1

CDR3: CASSPIGGAQNIQYF
DNA: TGTGCCAGCTCACCAATTGGGGGGGCCCAAAACATTCAGTACTTC
J: TRBJ2-4
D: .
size: .
V: TRBV18

CDR3: CASSSGQFSYEQYF
DNA: TGTGCCAGCAGCTCCGGACAGTTCTCCTACGAGCAGTACTTC
J: TRBJ2-7
D: .
size: .
V: TRBV11-2

CDR3: CASSPGTPRDEQFF
DNA: TGTGCCAGCTCACCCGGGACACCTAGGGATGAGCAGTTCTTC
J: TRBJ2-1
D: .
size: .
V: TRBV18

CDR3: CASALRQGTEAFF
DNA: TGTGCCAGCGCCCTCCGACAGGGGACTGAAGCTTTCTTT
J: TRBJ1-1
D: TRBD1
size: .
V: TRBV7-2

CDR3: CASSPVGQGYTDTQYF
DNA: TGTGCCAGCTCACCGGTTGGCCAGGGATACACAGATACGCAGTATTTT
J: TRBJ2-3
D: .
size: .
V: TRBV18